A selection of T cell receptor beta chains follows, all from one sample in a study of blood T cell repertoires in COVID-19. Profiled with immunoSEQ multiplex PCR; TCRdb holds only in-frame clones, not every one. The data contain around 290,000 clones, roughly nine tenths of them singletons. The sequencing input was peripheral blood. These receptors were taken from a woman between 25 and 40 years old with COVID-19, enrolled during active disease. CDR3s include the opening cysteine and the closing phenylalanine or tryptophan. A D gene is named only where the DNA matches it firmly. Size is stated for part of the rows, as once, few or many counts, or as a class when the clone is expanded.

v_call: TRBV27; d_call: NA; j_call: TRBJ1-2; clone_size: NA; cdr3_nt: TGTGCCAGCAGTTTATTTGGCGGGGCTAACTATGGCTACACCTTC; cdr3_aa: CASSLFGGANYGYTF
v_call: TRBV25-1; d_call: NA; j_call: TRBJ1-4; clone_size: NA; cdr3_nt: TGTGCCAGCAGTGGACAGCGTCCCGAAAAACTGTTTTTT; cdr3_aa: CASSGQRPEKLFF
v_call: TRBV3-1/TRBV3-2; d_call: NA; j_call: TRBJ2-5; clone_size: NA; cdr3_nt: TGTGCCAGCAGCCAGGGGGCTGGAGAGACCCAGTACTTC; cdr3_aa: CASSQGAGETQYF
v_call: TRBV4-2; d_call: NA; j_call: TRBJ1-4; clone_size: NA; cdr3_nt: TGTGCCAGCAGCCAAGGTGAGGCAGGGGATGAAAAACTGTTTTTT; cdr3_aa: CASSQGEAGDEKLFF
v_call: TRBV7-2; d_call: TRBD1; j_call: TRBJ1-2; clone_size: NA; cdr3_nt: TGTGCCAGCAGCTTAGATGACAGGGTGTACGGCTACACCTTC; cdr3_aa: CASSLDDRVYGYTF
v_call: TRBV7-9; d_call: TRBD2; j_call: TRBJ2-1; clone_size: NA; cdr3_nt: TGTGCCAGCAGCCCGGGACTAAGCTCCTACAATGAGCAGTTCTTC; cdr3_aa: CASSPGLSSYNEQFF
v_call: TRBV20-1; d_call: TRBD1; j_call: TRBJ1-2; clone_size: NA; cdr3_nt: TGCAGTGCTAGGGACAGGGCTGGCTACACCTTC; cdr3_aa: CSARDRAGYTF
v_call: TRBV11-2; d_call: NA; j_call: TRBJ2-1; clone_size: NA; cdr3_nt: TGTGCCAGCACCCTTACCGGGACAGAGCAGTTCTTC; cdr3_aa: CASTLTGTEQFF
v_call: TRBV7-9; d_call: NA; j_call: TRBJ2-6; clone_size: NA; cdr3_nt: TGTGCCAGCAGCCCACCTGGCACCACCCTCTCTGGGGCCAACGTCCTGACTTTC; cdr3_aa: CASSPPGTTLSGANVLTF
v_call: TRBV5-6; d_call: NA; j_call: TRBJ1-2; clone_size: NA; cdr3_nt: TGTGCCAGCAGCTTGGTGGGGGGAGCCCTTTATGGCTACACCTTC; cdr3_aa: CASSLVGGALYGYTF
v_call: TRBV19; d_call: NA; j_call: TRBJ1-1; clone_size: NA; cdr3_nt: TGTGCCAGTAGTATTATGCAGGGGAGGAACACTGAAGCTTTCTTT; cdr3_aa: CASSIMQGRNTEAFF
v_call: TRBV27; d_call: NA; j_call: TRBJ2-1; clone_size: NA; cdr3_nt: TGTGCCAGCAGTTTATCCGGGAGTTCCTACAATGAGCAGTTCTTC; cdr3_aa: CASSLSGSSYNEQFF
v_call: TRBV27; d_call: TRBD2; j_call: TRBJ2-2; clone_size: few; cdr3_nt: TGTGCCAGCAGTTTATCCCCGGGACTAGCAACCGGGGAGCTGTTTTTT; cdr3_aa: CASSLSPGLATGELFF
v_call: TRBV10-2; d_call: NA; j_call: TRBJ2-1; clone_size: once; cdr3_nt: TGCGCCAGCAGTGAGCCAGGTGAGCAGTTCTTC; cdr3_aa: CASSEPGEQFF
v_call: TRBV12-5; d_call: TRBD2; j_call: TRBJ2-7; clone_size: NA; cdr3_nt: TGTGCTAGTGGTTCGAAGACTAGCGGGAGGGGGCAATACGAGCAGTACTTC; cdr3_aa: CASGSKTSGRGQYEQYF
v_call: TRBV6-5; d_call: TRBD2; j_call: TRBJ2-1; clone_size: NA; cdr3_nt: TGTGCCAGCAGGCCTAGCGGGAGGGTCAATGAGCAGTTCTTC; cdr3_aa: CASRPSGRVNEQFF
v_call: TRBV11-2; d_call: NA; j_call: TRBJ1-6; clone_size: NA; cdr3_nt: TGTGCCAGCAGCTTAGTTGGACAGCTGAATAATTCACCCCTCCACTTT; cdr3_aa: CASSLVGQLNNSPLHF
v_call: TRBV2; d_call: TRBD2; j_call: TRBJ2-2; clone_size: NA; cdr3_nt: TGTGCCAGCAGTGGGACTAGTCCCGGGGAGCTGTTTTTT; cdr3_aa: CASSGTSPGELFF
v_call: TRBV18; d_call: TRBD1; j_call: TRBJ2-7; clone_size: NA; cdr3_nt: TGTGCCAGCTCACCCTTGGGACAGGGAAAAGCGGAAAAGTACTTC; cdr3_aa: CASSPLGQGKAEKYF
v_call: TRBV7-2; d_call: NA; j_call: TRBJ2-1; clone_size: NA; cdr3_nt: TGTGCCAGCAGCCTTGATAATGCCCTCAGCGCCGTGGGGTTCTTC; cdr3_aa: CASSLDNALSAVGFF
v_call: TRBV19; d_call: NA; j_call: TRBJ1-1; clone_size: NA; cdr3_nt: TGTGCCAGTTACGGGAACACTGAAGCTTTCTTT; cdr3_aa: CASYGNTEAFF
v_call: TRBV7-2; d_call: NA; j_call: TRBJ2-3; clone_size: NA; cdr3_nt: TGTGCCAGCAGCCTTAACCTAGTAGGCGCAGATACGCAGTATTTT; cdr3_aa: CASSLNLVGADTQYF
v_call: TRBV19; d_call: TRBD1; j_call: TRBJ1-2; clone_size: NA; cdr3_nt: TGTGCCAGTAGTCCGGGGACAGGCCTCTATGGCTACACCTTC; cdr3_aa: CASSPGTGLYGYTF
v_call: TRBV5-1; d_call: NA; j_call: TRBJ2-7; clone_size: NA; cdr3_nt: TGCGCCAGCTCACAGGGTCCTAACTACGAGCAGTACTTC; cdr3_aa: CASSQGPNYEQYF
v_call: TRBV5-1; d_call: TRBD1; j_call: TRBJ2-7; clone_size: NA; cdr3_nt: TGCGCCAGCAGCTTGATGGGACAGGGAGACGAGCAGTACTTC; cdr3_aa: CASSLMGQGDEQYF
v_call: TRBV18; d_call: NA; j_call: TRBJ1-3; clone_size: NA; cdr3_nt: TGTGCCAGCTCAGATGGGCGGGACTCTGGAAACACCATATATTTT; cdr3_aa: CASSDGRDSGNTIYF
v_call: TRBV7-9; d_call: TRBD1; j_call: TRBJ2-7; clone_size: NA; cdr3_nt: TGTGCCAGCAGCGGGGACAGGGTCTACGAGCAGTACTTC; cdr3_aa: CASSGDRVYEQYF
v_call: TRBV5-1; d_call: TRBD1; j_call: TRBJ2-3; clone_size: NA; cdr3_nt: TGCGCCAGCAGCTCGGGCCAGGGGGCAGACACAGATACGCAGTATTTT; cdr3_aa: CASSSGQGADTDTQYF
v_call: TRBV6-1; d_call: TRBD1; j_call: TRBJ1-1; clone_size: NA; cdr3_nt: TGTGCCAGCAGTGAATTCAGGGGGACGAACACTGAAGCTTTCTTT; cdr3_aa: CASSEFRGTNTEAFF
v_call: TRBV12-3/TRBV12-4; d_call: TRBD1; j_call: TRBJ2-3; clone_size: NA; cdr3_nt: TGTGCCAGCAGTGCCAGGGGGCGAGATACGCAGTATTTT; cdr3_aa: CASSARGRDTQYF
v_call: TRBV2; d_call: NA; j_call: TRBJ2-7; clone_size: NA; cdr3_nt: TGTGCCAGCAGTGAATGGGGCCAAACCTACGAGCAGTACTTC; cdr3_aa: CASSEWGQTYEQYF
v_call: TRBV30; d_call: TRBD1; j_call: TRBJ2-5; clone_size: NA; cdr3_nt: TGTGCCTGGGGGACAGGTGGGACCCAGTACTTC; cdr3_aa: CAWGTGGTQYF
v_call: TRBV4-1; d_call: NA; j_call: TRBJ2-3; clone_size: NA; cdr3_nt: TGCGCCAGCAGCCAACCTCAGTTCGAGGGCCCTTGGTATACGCAGTATTTT; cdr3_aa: CASSQPQFEGPWYTQYF
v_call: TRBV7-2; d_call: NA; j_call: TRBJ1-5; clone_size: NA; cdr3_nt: TGTGCCAGCAGCCCTAGCAGGGGTAGCAATCAGCCCCAGCATTTT; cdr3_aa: CASSPSRGSNQPQHF
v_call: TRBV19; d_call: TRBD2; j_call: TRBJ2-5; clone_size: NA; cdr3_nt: TGTGCCAGTAGTATGACTAGCGGGAGAGGAGGAGAGACCCAGTACTTC; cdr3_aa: CASSMTSGRGGETQYF
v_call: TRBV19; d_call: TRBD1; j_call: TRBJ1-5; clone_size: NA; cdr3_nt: TGTGCCAGTAGTATCATCATGGGACAGGGCAATCAGCCCCAGCATTTT; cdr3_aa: CASSIIMGQGNQPQHF
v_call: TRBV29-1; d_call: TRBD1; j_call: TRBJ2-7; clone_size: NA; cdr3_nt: TGCAGCTCAATTCCGGGACAGGGTTCCTACGAGCAGTACTTC; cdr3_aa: CSSIPGQGSYEQYF
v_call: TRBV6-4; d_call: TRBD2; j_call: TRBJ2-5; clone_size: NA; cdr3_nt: TGTGCCAGCAGTGACTCGGGGACTAGCGGGAGGGCGCCCCCCCAAGAGACCCAGTACTTC; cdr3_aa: CASSDSGTSGRAPPQETQYF
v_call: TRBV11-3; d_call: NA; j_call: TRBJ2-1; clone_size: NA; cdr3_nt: TGTGCCAGCAGCTTAACTGTACTGGGGAGCTCCTACAATGAGCAGTTCTTC; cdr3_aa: CASSLTVLGSSYNEQFF
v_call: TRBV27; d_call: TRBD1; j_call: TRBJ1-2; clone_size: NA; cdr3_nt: TGTGCCAGCAGTCCCCGGACAGGCTATGGCTACACCTTC; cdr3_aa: CASSPRTGYGYTF